This TCR beta chain was sequenced during a study of glioma-infiltrating T cells after dendritic cell vaccination. Some clones are missing from TCRdb's copy, which holds only in-frame ones; the method was immunoSEQ multiplex PCR. Of under 40,000 clones in the sample, approximately 91% were seen once. Germline V CDR1 and CDR2: SGDLS, YYNGEE. The CDR3 is 15 amino acids. Germline trimming cut 3 bases from V and 6 bases from J; bases unmatched to any gene: 8. The rearrangement joins TRBV9 to TRBJ2-2; 7 nucleotides match TRBD1. The sample was blood, taken before dendritic cell vaccination. The source is a human donor with glioblastoma. The CDR3, as DNA: TGTGCCAGCAGCGGGGACAGCCGTAGGGCCGGGGAGCTGTTTTTT. Translated, it gives CASSGDSRRAGELFF.